A single sample gave rise to the 25 T cell receptor beta chains below, sequenced in a study of blood T cell repertoires in COVID-19. TCRdb keeps only in-frame clones here, not all; method: immunoSEQ multiplex PCR. The table lists 190,000 or so clones, roughly 79% of them singletons. Material for sequencing was peripheral blood. The receptors originated from a human donor with acute or convalescent COVID-19. The donor label of this sample is uncertain.

J is TRBJ1-1 and V is TRBV28; D not resolved. Germline V gives CDR1 MDHEN, CDR2 SYDVKM. The CDR3 contains 14 residues. Trimming took off 2 bases at V and 4 bases at J, with 11 bases between the two ends. DNA of the CDR3: TGTGCCAGCAGTTTAGGGCAGGACTTCACTGAAGCTTTCTTT. Translation: CASSLGQDFTEAFF.

This clone was counted only a few times. The rearrangement links TRBV7-2 to TRBJ2-4; TRBD2 agrees at 8 bases. The CDR3 is 16 amino acids. With 2 bases clipped from V and 7 bases from J, the junction kept 10 bases outside the gene matches. Germline V CDR1 and CDR2: SGHTA, FQGNSA. In DNA, the CDR3 is TGTGCCAGCAGCTTACAGCGGGAGAGCGTTCGGAACATTCAGTACTTC. Its translation: CASSLQRESVRNIQYF.

This chain connects TRBV28 to TRBJ1-1; 9 nucleotides match TRBD1. CDR1 MDHEN and CDR2 SYDVKM come from the germline V gene. The CDR3 totals 15 residues. The J segment lost 4 bases and the V segment lost 4 bases, leaving 7 bases of the junction unmatched. The CDR3 region is CASSSPGQGLTEAFF. In DNA form, the CDR3 reads TGTGCCAGCAGTTCCCCGGGACAGGGTCTCACTGAAGCTTTCTTT.

This clone was picked up one time. The V call is TRBV2, the J call TRBJ1-4, with 7 bases matching TRBD1. CDR1 and CDR2 (germline): SNHLY, FYNNEI. The CDR3 totals 14 residues. The V and J ends lost 6 bases and 5 bases, in that order; junction bases with no gene match: 6. The CDR3: CASSEGARNEKLFF. CDR3 DNA sequence: TGTGCCAGCAGCGAGGGGGCTAGGAATGAAAAACTGTTTTTT.

This clone has a single count. J is TRBJ2-1 and V is TRBV2; TRBD2 matches at 9 bases. This CDR3 region has 15 residues. Germline V gene lookup returns CDR1 SNHLY and CDR2 FYNNEI. Unmatched junction bases numbered 7, after V lost 7 bases and J lost 3 bases. CDR3 sequence: CASMRGAGGYNEQFF. CDR3 sequence (DNA): TGTGCCAGCATGCGTGGAGCGGGAGGCTACAATGAGCAGTTCTTC.

This clone was seen repeatedly, ten times or more. The chain carries TRBV28 and TRBJ1-1; maybe TRBD1 (6 bases). The CDR3 is 13 residues long. V lost 6 bases and J 2 bases, leaving 10 bases between the germline ends. Per the germline V gene, CDR1 is MDHEN and CDR2 is SYDVKM. The CDR3 coding sequence is TGTGCCAGCAGACCACAGGGAAACACTGAAGCTTTCTTT. This translates into CASRPQGNTEAFF.

This rearrangement joins TRBV28 to TRBJ2-7; the match to TRBD2 covers 10 bases. This CDR3 region has 14 residues. V shed 4 bases and J 3 bases; nucleotides not matched to a gene: 3. Germline CDR1 and CDR2: MDHEN and SYDVKM. This CDR3 reads CASSYSGRIYEQYF. The CDR3 region has the DNA TGTGCCAGCAGTTATAGCGGGAGGATCTACGAGCAGTACTTC.

The V gene is TRBV3-1 (or the pseudogene TRBV3-2), the J gene TRBJ1-6; D is undetermined. CDR3 size: 16 residues. CDR1 is LGHDT, CDR2 YNNKEL, per germline (reference sequence). V was clipped by 1 base and J by 5 bases, with 12 bases between them. In nucleotides, the CDR3 is TGTGCCAGCAGCCAAGCTCTTGGGAGTAATAATTCACCCCTCCACTTT. Translating it yields CASSQALGSNNSPLHF.

This chain joins TRBV10-3 and TRBJ2-1; TRBD1 agrees at 11 bases. Trimming at V came to 4 bases and at J to 9 bases, leaving 5 bases not matched to a gene. This CDR3 comprises 14 residues. CDR1 and CDR2 (germline): ENHRY, SYGVKD. CDR3 nucleotides: TGTGCCATCAGTGCGGACAGGGGGCAAGGTGAGCAGTTCTTC. Translation: CAISADRGQGEQFF.

The V call is TRBV24-1, the J call TRBJ1-5, with 8 bases identical to TRBD1. This CDR3 region has 15 residues. V lost 4 bases and J lost 9; bases outside the gene matches: 10. Germline-derived CDR1 and CDR2 are KGHDR and SFDVKD. CDR3 sequence: CATSESTGVGRPQHF. The CDR3 nucleotides read TGTGCCACCAGTGAATCGACAGGGGTAGGGCGGCCCCAGCATTTT.

The CDR3 coding sequence is TGTGCCAGTAGTATCACGGGATCCTACGAGCAGTACTTC. Residues: CASSITGSYEQYF. The V call is TRBV19, the J call TRBJ2-7; TRBD2 is a possible D gene (5 bases). The CDR3 runs 13 residues. From germline, CDR1 is LNHDA and CDR2 SQIVND (reference sequence). Deletions cut 3 bases from V and 1 base from J, with 7 bases between.

The gene calls are TRBV5-1 and TRBJ2-3, with 14 nucleotides matching TRBD2. Germline CDR1 reads SGHRS; CDR2 reads YFSETQ. The V gene end was trimmed by 3 bases and the J gene end by 3 bases; junction bases not matched to a gene: 3. This CDR3 contains 16 residues. CDR3: CASSYGLAGGTDTQYF. The CDR3 nucleotides are TGCGCCAGCAGCTACGGACTAGCGGGAGGAACAGATACGCAGTATTTT.

DNA of the CDR3: TGTGCCAGCAGCGCCCCGACTCAAAGCACAGATACGCAGTATTTT. Translating it yields CASSAPTQSTDTQYF. The chain has TRBV11-2 and TRBJ2-3, with no clear D. The CDR3 sequence is 15 residues long. Germline values: CDR1 SGHAT, CDR2 FQNNGV. V was cut by 5 bases and J by 0 bases, with 12 bases left in between.

The V gene is TRBV5-1, the J gene TRBJ2-2; the D gene is possibly TRBD1 (9 bases). Germline V CDR1 and CDR2: SGHRS, YFSETQ. The CDR3 is 17 residues long. Trimming shortened V by 3 bases and J by 6 bases, and 21 bases separated the two germline ends. The DNA for the CDR3 is TGCGCCAGCAGCTCACGCGGGGGGACAGGGTATTCCGGGGAGCTGTTTTTT. This encodes CASSSRGGTGYSGELFF.

The chain links TRBV19 to TRBJ1-2; 10 bases are shared with TRBD1. The CDR3 is made up of 14 amino acids. Looked up from germline, CDR1 is LNHDA and CDR2 is SQIVND (reference sequence). Germline trimming cut 6 bases from V and 2 bases from J; bases unmatched to any gene: 3. The CDR3 coding sequence is TGTGCCAGTAGCAGACAGGGGGCAAACTATGGCTACACCTTC. This sequence encodes CASSRQGANYGYTF.

Comments on this clone: At one boundary the junction diverges from the germline segment, which might be a read error. The chain carries TRBV5-6 and TRBJ2-2; TRBD2 is a possible D gene (6 bases). The CDR3 runs to 13 residues. CDR1 and CDR2 from the germline V gene are SGHDT and YYEEEE. The CDR3 region has the DNA TGTGCCAGCAGCCGCGGGAACCCCGGGGAGCTGTTTTTT. It encodes CASSRGNPGELFF.

The count of this clone is one. The CDR3 sequence is CASRPRTSVNTGELFF. DNA for the CDR3: TGTGCCAGCAGACCCCGGACTAGCGTAAACACCGGGGAGCTGTTTTTT. The V gene is TRBV7-9, the J gene TRBJ2-2; 9 nucleotides line up with TRBD2. The CDR3 runs 16 residues. The germline CDR1 and CDR2 sequences are SEHNR and FQNEAQ (reference sequence). V lost 6 bases to trimming and J lost 2 bases; unmatched junction nucleotides: 7. Supplemented by reference TRBV7-9 and TRBJ2-2, the full variable domain reads DTGVSQNPRHKITKRGQNVTFRCDPISEHNRLYWYRQTLGQGPEFLTYFQNEAQLEKSRLLSDRFSAERPKGSFSTLEIQRTEQGDSAMYLCASRPRTSVNTGELFFGEGSRLTVL.

This clone was counted a few times. The chain's CDR3 is CASSLGGPGGEAFF. In DNA form, the CDR3 reads TGTGCCAGCAGTTTAGGGGGACCGGGGGGCGAAGCTTTCTTT. The chain employs TRBV27 and TRBJ1-1, with D tentatively TRBD1 (6 bases). In germline, CDR1 is MNHEY, CDR2 SMNVEV (reference sequence). The CDR3 totals 14 residues. V was shortened by 2 bases and J by 8 bases, with 15 bases between the two germline ends.

The chain combines TRBV12-3 or TRBV12-4 with TRBJ2-3; TRBD1 matches at 8 bases. CDR3 length: 13 residues. Trimming at V came to 6 bases and at J to 9 bases, leaving 8 bases not matched to a gene. CDR3 amino acids: CASSLHGQGTQYF. Here the CDR3 DNA reads TGTGCCAGCAGCCTCCACGGACAGGGAACGCAGTATTTT.

The genes are TRBV5-1 and TRBJ2-1, with 7 bases that match TRBD2. This CDR3 is built from 17 residues. The V gene's germline CDR1 is SGHRS and CDR2 YFSETQ. Trimming cost V 5 bases and J 0 bases; bases outside gene matches: 11. The CDR3 spells CASSQGLLFSSYNEQFF. CDR3 nucleotide sequence: TGCGCCAGCAGTCAGGGACTACTTTTTAGCTCCTACAATGAGCAGTTCTTC. The whole variable domain, filled in from reference TRBV5-1 and TRBJ2-1, reads KAGVTQTPRYLIKTRGQQVTLSCSPISGHRSVSWYQQTPGQGLQFLFEYFSETQRNKGNFPGRFSGRQFSNSRSEMNVSTLELGDSALYLCASSQGLLFSSYNEQFFGPGTRLTVL.

The chain recombines TRBV2 with TRBJ1-1; D gene uncertain. With 6 bases removed from V and 4 bases from J, the gap between germline ends came to 6 bases. Germline V gene lookup returns CDR1 SNHLY and CDR2 FYNNEI. This CDR3 comprises 11 residues. The DNA of the CDR3 is TGTGCCAGCAGGCTAATCACTGAAGCTTTCTTT. It encodes CASRLITEAFF.

The chain joins TRBV5-1 to TRBJ2-2; possible D gene TRBD1, 6 bases. Germline CDR1 SGHRS, CDR2 YFSETQ. There are 15 residues in the CDR3. The germline V and J ends were trimmed by 0 bases and 3 bases, with 9 bases remaining between them. CDR3 in amino acids: CASSLGQADTGELFF. In DNA form, the CDR3 reads TGCGCCAGCAGCTTGGGACAGGCGGACACCGGGGAGCTGTTTTTT.

V and J are TRBV15 and TRBJ2-4, with 7 bases lining up with TRBD2. The CDR3 is made up of 20 amino acids. In germline, CDR1 is LNHNV, CDR2 YYDKDF (reference sequence). V trimming: 0 bases; J trimming: 3 bases; junction bases outside the gene matches: 17. The CDR3 DNA reads as TGTGCCACCAGCAGAGAACGGGGGTTGTCGCGGGAGATCGTCAAAAACATTCAGTACTTC. Amino acid sequence: CATSRERGLSREIVKNIQYF.

The gene calls are TRBV10-3 and TRBJ2-6; TRBD1 agrees at 7 bases. V gave up 8 bases and J gave up 3 bases; unmatched junction bases: 13. The CDR3 is 17 residues long. Germline values: CDR1 ENHRY, CDR2 SYGVKD. CDR3 residues: CAIGVEGASRGANVLTF. As DNA, the CDR3 is TGTGCCATCGGGGTAGAGGGGGCAAGTCGTGGGGCCAACGTCCTGACTTTC.

Turning to this clone: The sample carries other DNA sequences with the same CDR3. The genes are TRBV3-1 (or the pseudogene TRBV3-2) and TRBJ1-5; no firm D call. Germline lookup yields CDR1 LGHDT and CDR2 YNNKEL (reference sequence). Deletions cut 1 base from V and 4 bases from J, with 5 bases between. The CDR3 runs 13 residues. CDR3 DNA sequence: TGTGCCAGCAGCCAAGCGGGTAATCAGCCCCAGCATTTT. Residues: CASSQAGNQPQHF.